This T cell receptor (beta chain) was identified in a study of T-cell reconstitution after alpha-beta-depleted transplantation in children. General observations from the study: Diversity and T-cell counts at one year after transplant derived mostly from new T cells. Roughly two months post-transplant, alpha-beta T cells reportedly originated from several hundred graft clones that had expanded.

This sample's TCRbeta library carried unique molecular identifier barcodes. One entry per CDR3 protein, called by TCRdb with MiXCR from the PCR reads. The sample carries some 200,000 distinct CDR3 sequences, approximately 6.8% recorded once. This clonotype was observed many times. Its target is not known. The TCR originated in a girl in the first two years of life with combined immunodeficiency, due to receive a stem cell transplant. The specimen was PBMCs, collected before TCRalphabeta/CD19-depleted stem cell transplant.

Here the CDR3 DNA reads TGTGCCAGCAGCCACGGCTGGAATGGGGAGACCCAGTACTTC. It encodes CASSHGWNGETQYF. V usage is TRBV3-1 and J usage is TRBJ2-5; D ambiguous. CDR3 length: 14 amino acids. From germline, CDR1 is LGHDT and CDR2 YNNKEL (reference sequence). V was cut by 3 bases and J by 5 bases, with 13 bases left in between.